Listed here are 14 T cell receptor beta chains from one sample, sequenced in a study of blood T cell repertoires in COVID-19 (dated by TCRdb to 2018 to 2020). Library preparation used the immunoSEQ multiplex PCR assay. TCRdb re-hosts the immuneACCESS table, in-frame sequences only. Its copies lack some clones; in the studies checked, an unresolved V gene accounts for under half of them, and the cause for the rest is not known. In this sample the table shows 150,000 to 200,000 clones, around 82% of which occur a single time. Less than 3% of the sample belongs to the ten largest clones. Sequencing input: peripheral blood. The origin of the receptors is a human donor with acute or convalescent COVID-19. The donor label of this sample is uncertain.

J is TRBJ2-7 and V is TRBV5-1, with 7 bases lining up with TRBD1. The CDR3 consists of 15 residues. The germline CDR1 and CDR2 sequences are SGHRS and YFSETQ. The junction had 9 bases not matched to a gene; V was cut back by 0 bases and J by 6 bases. The CDR3, as DNA: TGCGCCAGCAGCTTGGTTGACAGGGTGAAAGGCGAGCAGTACTTC. As protein: CASSLVDRVKGEQYF.

The chain carries TRBV27 and TRBJ1-2, with TRBD1 matching over 9 bases. Trimming removed 5 bases from V and 3 bases from J; junction bases left unmatched: 7. The CDR3 is 15 amino acids. CDR1 MNHEY and CDR2 SMNVEV come from the germline V gene (reference sequence). Written as DNA, the CDR3 is TGTGCCAGCAGTCGGGACAGGGAGTACGACTATGGCTACACCTTC. Protein product: CASSRDREYDYGYTF.

V and J are TRBV5-4 and TRBJ1-3, with TRBD1 matching 7 bases. Germline CDR1 reads SGHNT; CDR2 reads YYREEE (reference sequence). The CDR3 length is 16 residues. Unmatched junction bases numbered 7, after V lost 4 bases and J lost 0 bases. The CDR3 spells CASSLRTGSSGNTIYF. CDR3 bases: TGTGCCAGCAGCCTCCGGACAGGCAGCTCTGGAAACACCATATATTTT.

The genes are TRBV28 and TRBJ1-1; D is uncertain. CDR1 and CDR2 from the germline V gene are MDHEN and SYDVKM. This CDR3 has 14 amino acids. The germline V and J ends were trimmed by 4 bases and 2 bases, with 11 bases remaining between them. CDR3 nucleotides: TGTGCCAGCAGTTCCCTCCGGGGTAACACTGAAGCTTTCTTT. This encodes CASSSLRGNTEAFF.

V is TRBV6-5 and J is TRBJ2-3, with 9 nucleotides matching TRBD2. The germline CDR1 and CDR2 sequences are MNHEY and SVGAGI. The CDR3 consists of 15 residues. CDR3 bases: TGTTTGTCGGCCGGGCTAGCGGGATTCACAGATACGCAGTATTTT. Amino acids: CLSAGLAGFTDTQYF.

CDR3 nucleotide sequence: TGTGCCTCCCCGGGGGGGGGCAACGAGCAGTTCTTC. It codes for CASPGGGNEQFF. The chain recombines TRBV24-1 with TRBJ2-1; 8 bases are a match to TRBD2. V was pared by 12 bases and J by 10 bases, with 10 bases of the junction left unmatched. Looked up from germline, CDR1 is KGHDR and CDR2 is SFDVKD. The CDR3 runs to 12 residues.

The chain links TRBV5-1 to TRBJ1-1, with 9 bases matching TRBD1. Germline-derived CDR1 and CDR2 are SGHRS and YFSETQ. V lost 0 bases and J lost 10; bases outside the gene matches: 4. The CDR3 sequence is 13 residues long. CDR3 protein: CASSLEGQGLAFF. CDR3 bases: TGCGCCAGCAGCTTGGAGGGACAGGGCTTAGCTTTCTTT.

This chain links TRBV4-2 with TRBJ2-1, with D possibly TRBD2 on 5 matching bases. The germline gives CDR1 LGHNA, CDR2 YNFKEQ. V lost 3 bases to trimming and J lost 2 bases, with 14 bases between them. This CDR3 spans 16 amino acids. The CDR3 DNA follows: TGTGCCAGCAGCCAGGCTACGGGGATAGCCTACAATGAGCAGTTCTTC. This codes for CASSQATGIAYNEQFF.

This clone was recorded a few times. The J gene is TRBJ2-3, the V gene TRBV6-1, with 9 bases matching TRBD2. The CDR3 covers 15 residues. Trimming removed 0 bases from V and 4 bases from J; junction bases left unmatched: 2. Germline assignment: CDR1 MNHNS and CDR2 SASEGT. CDR3 region: CASSEAAGGPDTQYF. DNA of the CDR3: TGTGCCAGCAGTGAAGCGGCGGGGGGGCCAGATACGCAGTATTTT.

The chain has TRBV19 and TRBJ1-1; maybe TRBD1 (5 bases). CDR3 length equals 16 residues. The V gene lost 4 bases and the J gene lost 0 bases, with 15 bases spanning the gap. Germline values: CDR1 LNHDA, CDR2 SQIVND (reference sequence). The CDR3 DNA follows: TGTGCCAGTAGTAAGGCAGGGCGGACCATGAACACTGAAGCTTTCTTT. Encoded protein: CASSKAGRTMNTEAFF.

The rearrangement uses TRBV6-1 and TRBJ2-1; D is undetermined. This CDR3 has 15 amino acids. V gave up 0 bases and J gave up 3 bases, with 9 bases separating them. Germline CDR1 and CDR2: MNHNS and SASEGT. CDR3 in DNA: TGTGCCAGCAGTGAAGCGAGCGCAGTCTACAATGAGCAGTTCTTC. Protein product: CASSEASAVYNEQFF.

The rearrangement links TRBV6-6 to TRBJ1-5, with D maybe TRBD1 (5 bases). Germline values: CDR1 MNHNY, CDR2 SVGAGI (reference sequence). This CDR3 contains 14 residues. Trimming took off 0 bases at V and 2 bases at J, with 5 bases between the two ends. The CDR3: CASSYSGGNQPQHF. In nucleotides, the CDR3 is TGTGCCAGCAGTTACTCAGGGGGCAATCAGCCCCAGCATTTT.

The CDR3 DNA is TGTGCCAGCAGTTTAGCCTGGGGGGAGGGCGAGACCCAGTACTTC. It specifies CASSLAWGEGETQYF. The gene calls are TRBV28 and TRBJ2-5; 7 bases line up with TRBD2. The V segment lost 2 bases and the J segment 5 bases; nucleotides outside the gene matches: 8. The CDR3 runs 15 residues. The germline V gene has CDR1 MDHEN and CDR2 SYDVKM.

V and J are TRBV7-8 and TRBJ1-5, with D unclear. The CDR3 runs to 13 residues. Between the trimmed V and J ends, which lost 1 base and 8 bases, there was a span of 9 bases. Germline CDR1 and CDR2: SGHVS and FQNEAQ. CDR3 in amino acids: CASSLGEGKPQHF. In nucleotides, the CDR3 is TGTGCCAGCAGCTTAGGAGAGGGTAAGCCCCAGCATTTT.